The present T cell receptor beta chain was sequenced within a study of cytomegalovirus exposure and HLA in healthy donors. The sample holds a few counts of this clone. The PCR was carried out with 60 Vbeta primers and 13 Jbeta primers. The table came from immunoSEQ multiplex PCR; TCRdb's copy has only in-frame clones and leaves some out. Counted here are about 150,000 clones, nearly 70% occurring once; the ten biggest clones make up under 11%. Germline assignment: CDR1 LNHNV and CDR2 YYDKDF (reference sequence). This CDR3 is built from 15 residues. The ends were cut back, 2 bases at V and 2 bases at J, with 11 bases in the middle.

The chain has TRBV15 and TRBJ2-3, with D tentatively TRBD1 (6 bases). The receptor was isolated from a man aged 25-45 years in good health and CMV-seropositive. Source material: PBMCs. The CDR3 DNA reads as TGTGCCACCAGCAGATACAGGGTTCCCACAGATACGCAGTATTTT. Amino acids: CATSRYRVPTDTQYF.